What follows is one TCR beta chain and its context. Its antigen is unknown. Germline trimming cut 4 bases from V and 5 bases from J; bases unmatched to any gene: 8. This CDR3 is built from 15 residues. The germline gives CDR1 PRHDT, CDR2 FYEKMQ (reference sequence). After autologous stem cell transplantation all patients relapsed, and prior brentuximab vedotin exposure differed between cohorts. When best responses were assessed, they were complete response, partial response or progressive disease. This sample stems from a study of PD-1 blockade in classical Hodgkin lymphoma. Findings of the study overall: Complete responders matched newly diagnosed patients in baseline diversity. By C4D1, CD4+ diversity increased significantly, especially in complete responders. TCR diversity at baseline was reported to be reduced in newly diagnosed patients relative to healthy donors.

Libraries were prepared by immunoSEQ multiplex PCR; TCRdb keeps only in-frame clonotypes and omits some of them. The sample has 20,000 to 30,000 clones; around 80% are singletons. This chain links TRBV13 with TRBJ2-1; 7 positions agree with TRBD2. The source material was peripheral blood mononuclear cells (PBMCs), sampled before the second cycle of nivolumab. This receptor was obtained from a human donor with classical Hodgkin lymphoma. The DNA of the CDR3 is TGTGCCAGCAGCTCCCCGCGGGGGTCTGACAATGAGCAGTTCTTC. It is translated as CASSSPRGSDNEQFF.